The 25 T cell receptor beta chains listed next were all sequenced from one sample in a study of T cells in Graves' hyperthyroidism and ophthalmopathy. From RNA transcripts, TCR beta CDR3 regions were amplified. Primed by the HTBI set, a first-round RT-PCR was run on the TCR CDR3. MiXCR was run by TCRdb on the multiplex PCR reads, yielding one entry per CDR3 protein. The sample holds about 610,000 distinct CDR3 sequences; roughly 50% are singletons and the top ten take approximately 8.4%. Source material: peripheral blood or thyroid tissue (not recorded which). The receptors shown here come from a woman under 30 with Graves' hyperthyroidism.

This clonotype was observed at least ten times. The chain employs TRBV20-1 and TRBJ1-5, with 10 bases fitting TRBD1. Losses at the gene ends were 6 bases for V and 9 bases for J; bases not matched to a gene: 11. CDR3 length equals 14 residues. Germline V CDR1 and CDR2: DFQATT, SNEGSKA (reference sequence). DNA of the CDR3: TGCAGTGCCCAACCCCCGGACAGGGGGAGGCCCCAGCATTTT. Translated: CSAQPPDRGRPQHF.

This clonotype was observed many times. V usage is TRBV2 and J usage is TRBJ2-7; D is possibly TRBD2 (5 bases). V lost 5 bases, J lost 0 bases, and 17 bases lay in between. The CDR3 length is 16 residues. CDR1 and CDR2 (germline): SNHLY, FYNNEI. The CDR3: CASSFSGGPSSYEQYF. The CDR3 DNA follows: TGTGCCAGCAGTTTCAGTGGCGGGCCTAGCTCCTACGAGCAGTACTTC.

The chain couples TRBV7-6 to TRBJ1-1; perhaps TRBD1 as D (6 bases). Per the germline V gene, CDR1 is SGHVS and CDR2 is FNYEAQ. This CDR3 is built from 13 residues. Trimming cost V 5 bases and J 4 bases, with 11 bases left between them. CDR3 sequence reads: CASSRGDITEAFF. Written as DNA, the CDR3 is TGTGCCAGCAGCAGGGGGGATATCACTGAAGCTTTCTTT.

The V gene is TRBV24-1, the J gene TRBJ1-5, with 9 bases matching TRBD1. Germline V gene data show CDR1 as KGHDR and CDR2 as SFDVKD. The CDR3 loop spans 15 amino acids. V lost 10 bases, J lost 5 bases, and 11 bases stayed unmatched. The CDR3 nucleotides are TGTGCCACAGGAACGTCCGGGACAGGGTATCAGCCCCAGCATTTT. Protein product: CATGTSGTGYQPQHF.

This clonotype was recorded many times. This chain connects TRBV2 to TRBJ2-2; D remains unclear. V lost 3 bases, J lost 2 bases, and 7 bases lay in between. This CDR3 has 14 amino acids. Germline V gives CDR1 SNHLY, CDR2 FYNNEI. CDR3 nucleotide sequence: TGTGCCAGCAGTGACCTCACCAACACCGGGGAGCTGTTTTTT. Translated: CASSDLTNTGELFF.

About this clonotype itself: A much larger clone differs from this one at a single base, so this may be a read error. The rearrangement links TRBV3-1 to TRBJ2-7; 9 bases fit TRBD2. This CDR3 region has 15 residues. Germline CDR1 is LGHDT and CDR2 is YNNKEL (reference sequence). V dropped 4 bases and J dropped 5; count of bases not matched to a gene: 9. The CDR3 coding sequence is TGTGCCAGCAGCCCGCTAGCGGGACTAAAGGACGAGCAGTACTTC. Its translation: CASSPLAGLKDEQYF.

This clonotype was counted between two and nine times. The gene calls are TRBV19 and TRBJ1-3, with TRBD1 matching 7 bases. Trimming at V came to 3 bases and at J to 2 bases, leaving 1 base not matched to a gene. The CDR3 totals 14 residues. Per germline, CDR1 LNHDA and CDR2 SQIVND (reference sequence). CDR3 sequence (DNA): TGTGCCAGTAGTATCACAGGGGCTGGAAACACCATATATTTT. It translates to CASSITGAGNTIYF.

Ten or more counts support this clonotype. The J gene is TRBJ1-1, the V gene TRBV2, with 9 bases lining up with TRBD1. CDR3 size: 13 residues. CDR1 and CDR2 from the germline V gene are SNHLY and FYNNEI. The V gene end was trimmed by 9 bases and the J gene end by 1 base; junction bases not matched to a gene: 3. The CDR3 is CARKTGGNTEAFF. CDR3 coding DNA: TGTGCCAGAAAGACAGGGGGGAACACTGAAGCTTTCTTT. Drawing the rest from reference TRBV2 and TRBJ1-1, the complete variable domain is EPEVTQTPSHQVTQMGQEVILRCVPISNHLYFYWYRQILGQKVEFLVSFYNNEISEKSEIFDDQFSVERPDGSNFTLKIRSTKLEDSAMYFCARKTGGNTEAFFGQGTRLTVV.

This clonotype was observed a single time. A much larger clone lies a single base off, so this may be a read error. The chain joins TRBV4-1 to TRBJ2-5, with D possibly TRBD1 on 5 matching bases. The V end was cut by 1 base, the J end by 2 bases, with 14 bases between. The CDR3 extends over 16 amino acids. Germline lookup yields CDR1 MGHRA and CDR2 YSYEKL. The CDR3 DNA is TGCGCCAGCAGCCAAGCTTTTTTGACAGAGCAAGAGACCCAGTACTTC. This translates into CASSQAFLTEQETQYF.

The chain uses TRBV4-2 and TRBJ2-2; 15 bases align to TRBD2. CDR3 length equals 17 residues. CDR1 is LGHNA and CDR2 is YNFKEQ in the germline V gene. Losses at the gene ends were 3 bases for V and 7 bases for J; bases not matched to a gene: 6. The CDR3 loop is CASSQGTSGRRFGELFF. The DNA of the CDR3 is TGTGCCAGCAGCCAGGGGACTAGCGGGAGGAGATTCGGGGAGCTGTTTTTT.

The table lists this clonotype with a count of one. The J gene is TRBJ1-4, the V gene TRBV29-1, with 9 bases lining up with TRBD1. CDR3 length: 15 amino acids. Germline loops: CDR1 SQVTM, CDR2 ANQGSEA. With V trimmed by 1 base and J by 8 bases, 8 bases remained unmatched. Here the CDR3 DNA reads TGCAGCGTTGAAGGGGACAGGGAACGAGCAGAAAAACTGTTTTTT. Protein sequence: CSVEGDRERAEKLFF.

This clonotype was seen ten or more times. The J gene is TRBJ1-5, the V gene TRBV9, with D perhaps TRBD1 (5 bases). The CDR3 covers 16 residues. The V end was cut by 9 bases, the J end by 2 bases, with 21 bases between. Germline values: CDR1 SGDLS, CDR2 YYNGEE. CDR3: CATRGPSQWGNQPQHF. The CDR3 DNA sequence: TGTGCCACCCGGGGACCAAGCCAGTGGGGCAATCAGCCCCAGCATTTT.

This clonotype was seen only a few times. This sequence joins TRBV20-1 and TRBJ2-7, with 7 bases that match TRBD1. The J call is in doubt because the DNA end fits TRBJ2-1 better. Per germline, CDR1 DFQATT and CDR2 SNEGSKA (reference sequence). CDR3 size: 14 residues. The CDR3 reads CSAPDRVGVPEQFF. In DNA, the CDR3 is TGCAGTGCTCCCGACAGGGTTGGCGTCCCTGAGCAGTTCTTC.

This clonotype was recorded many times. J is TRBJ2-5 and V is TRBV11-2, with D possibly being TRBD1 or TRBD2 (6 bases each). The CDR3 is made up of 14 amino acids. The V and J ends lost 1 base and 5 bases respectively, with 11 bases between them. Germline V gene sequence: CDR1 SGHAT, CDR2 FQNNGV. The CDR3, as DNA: TGTGCCAGCAGCTTAGTGGGGGGCGGGGAGACCCAGTACTTC. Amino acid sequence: CASSLVGGGETQYF.

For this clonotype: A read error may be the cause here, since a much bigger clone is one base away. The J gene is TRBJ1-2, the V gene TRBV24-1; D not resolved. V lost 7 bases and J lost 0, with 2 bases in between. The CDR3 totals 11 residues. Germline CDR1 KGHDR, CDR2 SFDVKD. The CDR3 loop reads CATRANYGYTF. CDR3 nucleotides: TGTGCCACCAGGGCTAACTATGGCTACACCTTC.

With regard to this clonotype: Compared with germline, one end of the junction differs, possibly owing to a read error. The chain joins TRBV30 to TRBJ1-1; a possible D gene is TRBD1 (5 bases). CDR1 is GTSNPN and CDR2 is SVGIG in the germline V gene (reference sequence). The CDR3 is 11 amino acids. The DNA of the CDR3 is TGCTTGGTGGGGGGGAACACTGAAGCTTTCTTT. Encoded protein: CLVGGNTEAFF. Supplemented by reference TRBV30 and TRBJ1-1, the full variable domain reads SQTIHQWPATLVQPVGSPLSLECTVEGTSNPNLYWYRQAAGRGLQLLFYSVGIGQISSEVPQNLSASRPQDRQFILSSKKLLLSDSGFYLCLVGGNTEAFFGQGTRLTVV.

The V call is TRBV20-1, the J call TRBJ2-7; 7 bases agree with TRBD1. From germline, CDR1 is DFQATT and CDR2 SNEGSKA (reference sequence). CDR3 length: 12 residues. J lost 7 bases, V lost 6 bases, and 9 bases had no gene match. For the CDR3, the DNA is TGCAGTGCCGGGACAGATTACAATGAGCAGTACTTC. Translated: CSAGTDYNEQYF.

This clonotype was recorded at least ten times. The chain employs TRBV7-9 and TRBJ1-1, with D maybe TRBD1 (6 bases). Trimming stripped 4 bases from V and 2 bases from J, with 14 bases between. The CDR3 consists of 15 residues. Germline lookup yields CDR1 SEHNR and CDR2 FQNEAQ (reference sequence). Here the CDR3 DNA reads TGTGCCAGCAGCTCTTTAGGGGGAACTAACACTGAAGCTTTCTTT. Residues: CASSSLGGTNTEAFF.

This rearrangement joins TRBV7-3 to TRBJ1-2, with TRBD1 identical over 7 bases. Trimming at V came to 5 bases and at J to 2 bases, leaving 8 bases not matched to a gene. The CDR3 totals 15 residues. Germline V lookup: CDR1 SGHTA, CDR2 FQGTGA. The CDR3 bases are TGTGCCAGCAGCATGACCGGGACAGAGAACTATGGCTACACCTTC. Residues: CASSMTGTENYGYTF. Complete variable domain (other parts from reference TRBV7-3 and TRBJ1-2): GAGVSQTPSNKVTEKGKYVELRCDPISGHTALYWYRQSLGQGPEFLIYFQGTGAADDSGLPNDRFFAVRPEGSVSTLKIQRTERGDSAVYLCASSMTGTENYGYTFGSGTRLTVV.

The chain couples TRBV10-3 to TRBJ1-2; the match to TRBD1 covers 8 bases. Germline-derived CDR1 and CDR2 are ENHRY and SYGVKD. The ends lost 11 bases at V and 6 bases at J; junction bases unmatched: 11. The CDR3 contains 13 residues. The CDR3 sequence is CAWTGPASDGYTF. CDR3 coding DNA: TGTGCCTGGACAGGGCCAGCCTCCGATGGCTACACCTTC.

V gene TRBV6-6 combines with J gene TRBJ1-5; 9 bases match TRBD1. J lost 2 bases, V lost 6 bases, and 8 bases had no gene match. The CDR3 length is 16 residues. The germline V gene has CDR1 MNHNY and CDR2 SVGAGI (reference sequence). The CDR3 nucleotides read TGTGCCAGCAGCATTAACAGGGGGCCGGGCAATCAGCCCCAGCATTTT. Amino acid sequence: CASSINRGPGNQPQHF.

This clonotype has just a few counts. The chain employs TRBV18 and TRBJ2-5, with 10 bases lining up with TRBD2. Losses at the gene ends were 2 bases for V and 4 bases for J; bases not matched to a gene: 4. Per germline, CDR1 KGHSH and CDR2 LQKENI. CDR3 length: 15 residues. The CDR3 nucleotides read TGTGCCAGCTCACCAAGGTCTAGCGGGGGAGAGACCCAGTACTTC. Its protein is CASSPRSSGGETQYF.

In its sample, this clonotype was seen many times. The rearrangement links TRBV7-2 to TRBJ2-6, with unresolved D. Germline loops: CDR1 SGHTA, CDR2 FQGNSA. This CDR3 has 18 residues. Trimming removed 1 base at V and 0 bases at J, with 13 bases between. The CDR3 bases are TGTGCCAGCAGCTTAGGGCACAGAGCCTTCTCTGGGGCCAACGTCCTGACTTTC. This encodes CASSLGHRAFSGANVLTF.

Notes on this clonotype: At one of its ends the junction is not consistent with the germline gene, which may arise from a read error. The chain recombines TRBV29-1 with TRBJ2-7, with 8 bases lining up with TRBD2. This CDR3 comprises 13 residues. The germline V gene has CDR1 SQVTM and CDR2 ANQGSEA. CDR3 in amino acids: CSVAGGRTYEQCF. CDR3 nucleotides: TGCAGCGTTGCGGGAGGGCGTACCTACGAGCAGTGCTTC.

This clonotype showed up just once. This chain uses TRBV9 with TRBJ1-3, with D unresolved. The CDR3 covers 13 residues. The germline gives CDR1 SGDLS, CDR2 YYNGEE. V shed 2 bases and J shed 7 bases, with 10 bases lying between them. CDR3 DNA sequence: TGTGCCAGCAGCGTTGACGGACCGAACACCATATATTTT. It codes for CASSVDGPNTIYF.